These 18 T cell receptor beta chains came from one sample sequenced in a study of regulatory T cells in long-lasting Graves disease (dated by TCRdb to the early 2020s). Libraries were constructed by multiplex PCR. Sequencing relied on an Illumina HiSeq 4000. TCR beta libraries were built with iRepertoire HTBI primers and Arm-PCR amplification of CDR3 regions. Clones were called with MiXCR by TCRdb after fastp trimmed the public reads at Q25, and only in-frame beta chains were retained. Each record represents a unique CDR3 protein, reported with the most common genes and DNA among its rows. This sample lists 520,000 or so distinct CDR3 sequences; around 12% were detected once. The top ten clones comprise approximately 9.6% of the sample. The time point label, read with the paper, signifies: newly diagnosed GD, antithyroid drugs for less than 3 months. RNA was extracted from PBMCs in TRIzol for both TCR sequencing and RNA sequencing.

These data were also reused for a study on T cells in Graves' hyperthyroidism and ophthalmopathy.

Here the sequenced sample was peripheral blood mononuclear cells (PBMCs), taken at new diagnosis, from a patient treated with antithyroid drugs. The receptors come from a woman in her twenties or thirties with Graves disease. Donor details come from another sample of the same person, matched by shared clones.

In this sample, this clonotype turned up many times. The junction departs from germline at one end; a sequencing error may be responsible. CDR3 DNA sequence: TGCGCCAGCAGCCTTGGACAGGGTTATGAAAAACTGTTTTTT. Translation: CASSLGQGYEKLFF. The chain links TRBV7-9 to TRBJ1-4; 8 nucleotides match TRBD1. The V gene's germline CDR1 is SEHNR and CDR2 FQNEAQ (reference sequence). The CDR3 is 14 residues long.

This clonotype was seen once. The chain carries TRBV6-5 and TRBJ2-7; 12 nucleotides align to TRBD1. The J segment lost 4 bases and the V segment lost 2 bases, leaving 3 bases of the junction unmatched. CDR1 and CDR2 from the germline V gene are MNHEY and SVGAGI. The CDR3 length is 15 residues. The CDR3 reads CASSYGTGGGYEQYF. The CDR3 region has the DNA TGTGCCAGCAGTTACGGGACAGGGGGCGGTTACGAGCAGTACTTC.

Only a few counts were recorded for this clonotype. The chain has TRBV11-3 and TRBJ2-5; D is possibly TRBD1 (5 bases). Looked up from germline, CDR1 is SGHNT and CDR2 is YENEEA. Trimming pared 4 bases from V and 5 bases from J, leaving 11 bases between. This CDR3 is 13 amino acids long. The CDR3 sequence is CASSWWTQETQYF. CDR3 nucleotides: TGTGCCAGCAGCTGGTGGACACAGGAGACCCAGTACTTC.

In this sample, this clonotype turned up a few times. This sequence joins TRBV7-9 and TRBJ2-1, with no clear D. The CDR3 has 14 amino acids. The ends were cut back, 2 bases at V and 8 bases at J, with 13 bases in the middle. Germline CDR1 and CDR2: SEHNR and FQNEAQ (reference sequence). The DNA of the CDR3 is TGTGCCAGCAGCTTACCTTGGGAAGAACATGAGCAGTTCTTC. This translates into CASSLPWEEHEQFF.

The V and J genes are TRBV18 and TRBJ2-1; D not resolved. Germline loops: CDR1 KGHSH, CDR2 LQKENI. CDR3 length: 14 residues. Trimming removed 3 bases at V and 5 bases at J, with 11 bases between. The CDR3: CASSPLGADNEQFF. As DNA, the CDR3 is TGTGCCAGCTCACCCCTAGGCGCGGACAATGAGCAGTTCTTC.

Many counts were recorded for this clonotype. The rearrangement uses TRBV2 and TRBJ1-5; D remains unclear. CDR1 and CDR2 from the germline V gene are SNHLY and FYNNEI. CDR3 length: 13 amino acids. V lost 7 bases to trimming and J lost 1 base, with 8 bases between them. The CDR3 DNA reads as TGTGCCAGCAAGCGGGAGAGCAATCAGCCCCAGCATTTT. This encodes CASKRESNQPQHF.

As concerns this clonotype: This could be a read error, since a much larger clone is one nucleotide away. The gene calls are TRBV5-1 and TRBJ2-7, with unresolved D. The germline V gene has CDR1 SGHRS and CDR2 YFSETQ. The V gene lost 0 bases and the J gene lost 1 base, with 17 bases spanning the gap. This CDR3 is 17 amino acids long. For the CDR3, the DNA is TGCGCCAGCAGCTTGGTATCAGTGCCCGGACCTTCCTACGAGCAGTACTTC. Protein: CASSLVSVPGPSYEQYF.

This clonotype has only one observation. The chain couples TRBV30 to TRBJ2-5; D tentatively fits TRBD1 or TRBD2 (5 bases each). The germline V and J ends were trimmed by 3 bases and 7 bases, with 33 bases remaining between them. The germline V gene has CDR1 GTSNPN and CDR2 SVGIG (reference sequence). The CDR3 is 19 amino acids. CDR3 nucleotide sequence: TGTGCCTGGAGCCAAACCCGGGGCTTCGGTGGTGGGTCGAAAGCGACCCAGTACTTC. Translation: CAWSQTRGFGGGSKATQYF.

This clonotype was picked up many times. The genes are TRBV28 and TRBJ1-5; 8 bases agree with TRBD1. The CDR3 totals 13 residues. Germline CDR1 and CDR2: MDHEN and SYDVKM. V shed 7 bases and J 6 bases; nucleotides not matched to a gene: 5. The CDR3 DNA is TGTGCCAGCACGACAGGGGCAGGTCAGCCCCAGCATTTT. Amino acids: CASTTGAGQPQHF.

This clonotype was counted at least ten times. The chain is built from TRBV28 and TRBJ1-5; 7 bases fit TRBD1. This CDR3 contains 14 residues. J was trimmed by 10 bases and V by 6 bases; bases with no gene match: 12. The germline CDR1 and CDR2 sequences are MDHEN and SYDVKM. In nucleotides, the CDR3 is TGTGCCAGCAGGGGGGACAGCAGTATTCTCCCCCAGCATTTT. Translated: CASRGDSSILPQHF.

This clonotype was recorded many times. The J gene is TRBJ2-3, the V gene TRBV30; 8 nucleotides line up with TRBD2. This CDR3 region has 15 residues. CDR1 is GTSNPN and CDR2 is SVGIG in the germline V gene (reference sequence). With 0 bases clipped from V and 2 bases from J, the junction kept 4 bases outside the gene matches. CDR3 nucleotide sequence: TGTGCCTGGAGTGTACTAGCGGATTTCACAGATACGCAGTATTTT. The encoded protein is CAWSVLADFTDTQYF.

This clonotype was seen at least ten times. The J gene is TRBJ1-5, the V gene TRBV6-9, with 8 bases identical to TRBD1. The CDR3 length is 14 residues. CDR1 is MNHGY, CDR2 SVAAGI, per germline. V gave up 3 bases and J gave up 8 bases; unmatched junction bases: 6. In DNA, the CDR3 is TGTGCCAGCAGTTACGGCAGGGGGCGTGAGCCCCAGCATTTT. The encoded protein is CASSYGRGREPQHF.

This clonotype was counted only a few times. CDR3 residues: CASSFQGDLYEQYF. The CDR3 coding sequence is TGTGCCAGCAGTTTTCAGGGGGACCTCTACGAGCAGTACTTC. This chain joins TRBV27 and TRBJ2-7; 7 nucleotides line up with TRBD1. V lost 3 bases, J lost 3 bases, and 5 bases stayed unmatched. The germline V gene has CDR1 MNHEY and CDR2 SMNVEV (reference sequence). The CDR3 contains 14 residues.

On this clonotype: This may arise from a read error, as a much more abundant clone is one base away. CDR3 DNA: TGTGCCAGCACCATACCCAGGTCGCTGGGGGGGACCCAGTACTTC. Translating gives CASTIPRSLGGTQYF. The V call is TRBV7-9, the J call TRBJ2-5; D is possibly TRBD2 (6 bases). Trimming stripped 7 bases from V and 7 bases from J, with 22 bases between. Germline CDR1 SEHNR, CDR2 FQNEAQ (reference sequence). The CDR3 extends over 15 amino acids.

This clonotype occurred many times. The CDR3 DNA follows: TGTGCCAGCAGCTTAAGGGGACATTCGGATACGCAGTATTTT. Protein product: CASSLRGHSDTQYF. The genes are TRBV5-6 and TRBJ2-3; perhaps TRBD1 as D (6 bases). Germline CDR1 SGHDT, CDR2 YYEEEE. Trimming removed 2 bases from V and 6 bases from J, with 13 bases in between. The CDR3 runs 14 residues.

The chain is built from TRBV20-1 and TRBJ2-1, with 14 bases fitting TRBD2. The germline gives CDR1 DFQATT, CDR2 SNEGSKA (reference sequence). The CDR3 is made up of 15 amino acids. Germline trimming cut 6 bases from V and 6 bases from J; bases unmatched to any gene: 7. CDR3 sequence reads: CSATPGTSGSNEQFF. In nucleotides, the CDR3 is TGCAGTGCCACACCCGGGACTAGCGGGAGCAATGAGCAGTTCTTC.

Notes on this clonotype: A much larger clone is a single base away; this may be a read error. The rearrangement uses TRBV30 and TRBJ2-7, with D unclear. V was clipped by 0 bases and J by 2 bases, with 14 bases between them. Per germline, CDR1 GTSNPN and CDR2 SVGIG (reference sequence). The CDR3 length is 15 residues. This CDR3 reads CAWSVGVNGPYEQYF. The CDR3 DNA follows: TGTGCCTGGAGTGTAGGAGTTAATGGTCCCTACGAGCAGTACTTC.

The genes are TRBV12-3 or TRBV12-4 and TRBJ2-1; no clear D gene. The CDR3 totals 10 residues. V lost 8 bases, J lost 7 bases, and 6 bases lay in between. The CDR3 sequence is CASGLNEQFF. DNA for the CDR3: TGTGCCAGCGGATTGAATGAGCAGTTCTTC.